The 11 T cell receptor beta chains given below trace back to one sample, sequenced in a study of blood T cell repertoires in COVID-19. Repertoires were generated with immunoSEQ multiplex PCR, while TCRdb's copy carries only in-frame clones and drops some. The sample has 200,000 to 250,000 clones; about 87% are singletons. The sample comprised PBMCs or T cells enriched from blood (not recorded which). The receptors derive from a woman in her twenties or thirties who had recovered from COVID-19.

The V and J genes are TRBV7-6 and TRBJ2-1, with TRBD2 as a possible D gene (5 bases). The germline CDR1 and CDR2 sequences are SGHVS and FNYEAQ. V lost 6 bases and J 4 bases, leaving 16 bases between the germline ends. This CDR3 has 15 residues. CDR3 DNA sequence: TGTGCCAGCAGAGGGTTCGGGGAAGCTTACAATGAGCAGTTCTTC. Protein sequence: CASRGFGEAYNEQFF.

In this sample, this clone turned up once. The rearrangement joins TRBV5-4 to TRBJ2-7; 7 nucleotides match TRBD1. Losses at the gene ends were 4 bases for V and 1 base for J; bases not matched to a gene: 8. The CDR3 sequence is 15 residues long. From germline, CDR1 is SGHNT and CDR2 YYREEE (reference sequence). DNA of the CDR3: TGTGCCAGCAGCCTGCCGAACAGGGGTTCCTACGAGCAGTACTTC. As protein: CASSLPNRGSYEQYF. The full variable domain, in which reference TRBV5-4 and TRBJ2-7 provide the parts outside the CDR3, is ETGVTQSPTHLIKTRGQQVTLRCSSQSGHNTVSWYQQALGQGPQFIFQYYREEENGRGNFPPRFSGLQFPNYSSELNVNALELDDSALYLCASSLPNRGSYEQYFGPGTRLTVT.

The CDR3 is CATSIGTGTYEQYF. The CDR3, as DNA: TGTGCCACCAGCATCGGGACAGGGACCTACGAGCAGTACTTC. The rearrangement uses TRBV15 and TRBJ2-7; 9 nucleotides line up with TRBD1. Losses at the gene ends were 4 bases for V and 2 bases for J; bases not matched to a gene: 3. Germline CDR1 is LNHNV and CDR2 is YYDKDF (reference sequence). There are 14 residues in the CDR3. The complete variable domain, with remaining parts taken from reference TRBV15 and TRBJ2-7, reads DAMVIQNPRYQVTQFGKPVTLSCSQTLNHNVMYWYQQKSSQAPKLLFHYYDKDFNNEADTPDNFQSRRPNTSFCFLDIRSPGLGDTAMYLCATSIGTGTYEQYFGPGTRLTVT.

The chain employs TRBV2 and TRBJ2-5, with 8 nucleotides matching TRBD1. CDR1 and CDR2 from the germline V gene are SNHLY and FYNNEI. V lost 5 bases to trimming and J lost 4 bases; unmatched junction nucleotides: 6. The CDR3 has 14 residues. The CDR3, as DNA: TGTGCCAGCAGTTCCGGACAGGGTATAGAGACCCAGTACTTC. Residues: CASSSGQGIETQYF.

This chain connects TRBV5-1 to TRBJ2-3, with 7 positions matching TRBD2. Germline CDR1 reads SGHRS; CDR2 reads YFSETQ. Trimming removed 3 bases from V and 4 bases from J; junction bases left unmatched: 8. CDR3 size: 15 residues. The CDR3 reads CASSSAGNSADTQYF. The CDR3, as DNA: TGCGCCAGCAGCTCAGCGGGGAACTCGGCAGATACGCAGTATTTT.

The chain combines TRBV5-6 with TRBJ2-5; 9 bases match TRBD2. V lost 1 base, J lost 7 bases, and 8 bases stayed unmatched. CDR1 SGHDT and CDR2 YYEEEE come from the germline V gene. The CDR3 consists of 15 residues. The CDR3 is CASSLSSGVLGTQYF. CDR3 in DNA: TGTGCCAGCAGCTTGTCTAGCGGGGTCCTTGGGACCCAGTACTTC.

CDR3 coding DNA: TGTGCCAGCTCACCACCCATTGGACTATCTGGGGCCAACGTCCTGACTTTC. Protein: CASSPPIGLSGANVLTF. The rearrangement links TRBV18 to TRBJ2-6, with D possibly matching TRBD2 (6 bases). This CDR3 comprises 17 residues. Trimming shortened V by 0 bases and J by 1 base, and 10 bases separated the two germline ends. Germline V gives CDR1 KGHSH, CDR2 LQKENI.

Of note for this clone: A junction end diverges from the germline sequence, so it may reflect a read error. The chain links TRBV5-4 to TRBJ2-4, with a possible D match to TRBD2 (7 bases). Germline V gene sequence: CDR1 SGHNT, CDR2 YYREEE (reference sequence). This CDR3 comprises 15 residues. The CDR3 loop is CVSSKEGGGRNIQYF. In DNA, the CDR3 is TGTGTCAGCAGCAAAGAGGGGGGGGGAAGGAACATTCAGTACTTC.

This sequence joins TRBV9 and TRBJ1-1; 7 bases map to TRBD1. With V trimmed by 4 bases and J by 1 base, 7 bases remained unmatched. CDR1 SGDLS and CDR2 YYNGEE come from the germline V gene. CDR3 length: 15 residues. CDR3 loop: CASSSTGAGNTEAFF. CDR3 coding DNA: TGTGCCAGCAGCTCCACAGGGGCGGGGAACACTGAAGCTTTCTTT.

The chain is built from TRBV4-2 and TRBJ2-1, with no clear D. Per germline, CDR1 LGHNA and CDR2 YNFKEQ. Between the trimmed V and J ends, which lost 0 bases and 4 bases, there was a span of 13 bases. The CDR3 is made up of 16 amino acids. The CDR3 DNA reads TGTGCCAGCAGCCAAGACGCCTCTCGGGTTTACAATGAGCAGTTCTTC. Residues: CASSQDASRVYNEQFF.

Concerning this clone: Mismatch with germline at one junction end may stem from a read error. J is TRBJ2-7 and V is TRBV7-2; 10 bases fit TRBD2. Per germline, CDR1 SGHTA and CDR2 FQGNSA. The CDR3 has 13 residues. In DNA, the CDR3 is TGTGCCAGCAGCCAACTAGCGGGGAGGATCAGGGACTTC. Its translation: CASSQLAGRIRDF.